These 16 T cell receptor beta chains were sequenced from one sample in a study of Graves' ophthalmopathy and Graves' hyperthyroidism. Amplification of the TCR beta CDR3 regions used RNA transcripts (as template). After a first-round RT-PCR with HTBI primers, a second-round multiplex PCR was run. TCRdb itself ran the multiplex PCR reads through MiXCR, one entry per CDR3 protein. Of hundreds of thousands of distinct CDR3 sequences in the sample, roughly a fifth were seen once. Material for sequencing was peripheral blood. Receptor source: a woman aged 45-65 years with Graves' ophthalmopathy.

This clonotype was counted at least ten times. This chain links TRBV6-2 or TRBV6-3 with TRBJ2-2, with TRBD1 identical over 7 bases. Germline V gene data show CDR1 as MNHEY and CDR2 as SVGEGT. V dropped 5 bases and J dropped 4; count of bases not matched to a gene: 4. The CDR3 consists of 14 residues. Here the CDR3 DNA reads TGTGCCAGCAGTACGACAGGGAGCACCGGGGAGCTGTTTTTT. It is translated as CASSTTGSTGELFF.

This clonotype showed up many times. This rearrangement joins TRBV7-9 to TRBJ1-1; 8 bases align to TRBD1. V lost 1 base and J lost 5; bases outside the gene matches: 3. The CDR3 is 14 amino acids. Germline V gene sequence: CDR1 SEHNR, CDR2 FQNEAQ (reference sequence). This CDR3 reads CASSLGNRGTEAFF. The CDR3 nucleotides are TGTGCCAGCAGCTTAGGGAACAGGGGGACTGAAGCTTTCTTT.

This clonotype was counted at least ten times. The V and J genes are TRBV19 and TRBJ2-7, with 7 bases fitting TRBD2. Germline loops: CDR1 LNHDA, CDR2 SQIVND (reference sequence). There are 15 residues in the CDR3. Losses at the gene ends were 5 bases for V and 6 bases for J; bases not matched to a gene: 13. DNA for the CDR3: TGTGCCAGTAGTCCACGCTTCGGGTCGGGGGGCGAGCAGTACTTC. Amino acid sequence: CASSPRFGSGGEQYF.

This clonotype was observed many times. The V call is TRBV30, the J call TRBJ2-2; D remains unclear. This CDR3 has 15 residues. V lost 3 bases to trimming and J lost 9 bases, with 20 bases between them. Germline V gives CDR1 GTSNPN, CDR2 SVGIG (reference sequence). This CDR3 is CAWRPMVPQDRELFF. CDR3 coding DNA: TGTGCCTGGAGACCAATGGTACCCCAAGACAGGGAGCTGTTTTTT.

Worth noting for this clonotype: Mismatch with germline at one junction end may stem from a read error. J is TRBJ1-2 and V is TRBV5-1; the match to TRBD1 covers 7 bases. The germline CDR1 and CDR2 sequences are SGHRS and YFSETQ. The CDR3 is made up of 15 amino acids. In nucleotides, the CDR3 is TGCGTCAGCAGCTTGATGGAGGGACCACAGGGGGGCTACACCTTC. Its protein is CVSSLMEGPQGGYTF.

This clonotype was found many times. The CDR3 loop reads CAISGRGLGSNYGYTF. As DNA, the CDR3 is TGTGCCATCTCTGGCAGGGGCCTGGGAAGTAACTATGGCTACACCTTC. The chain combines TRBV10-3 with TRBJ1-2; a possible D gene is TRBD1 (6 bases). The CDR3 sequence is 16 residues long. CDR1 and CDR2 from the germline V gene are ENHRY and SYGVKD. With 8 bases removed from V and 1 base from J, the gap between germline ends came to 20 bases.

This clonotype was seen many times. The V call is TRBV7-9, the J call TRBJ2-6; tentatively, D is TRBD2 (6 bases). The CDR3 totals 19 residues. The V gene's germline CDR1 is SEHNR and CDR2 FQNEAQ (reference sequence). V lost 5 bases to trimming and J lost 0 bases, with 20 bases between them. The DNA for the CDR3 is TGTGCCAGCAGCCCCCGAGCCGGGAGTAGTTACTCTGGGGCCAACGTCCTGACTTTC. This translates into CASSPRAGSSYSGANVLTF.

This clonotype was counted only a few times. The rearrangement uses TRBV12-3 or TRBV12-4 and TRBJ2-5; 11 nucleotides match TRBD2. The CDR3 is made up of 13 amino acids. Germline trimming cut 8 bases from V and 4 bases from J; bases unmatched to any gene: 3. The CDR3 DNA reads TGTGCCAGCGGGACTAGCGGTAGAGAGACCCAGTACTTC. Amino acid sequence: CASGTSGRETQYF.

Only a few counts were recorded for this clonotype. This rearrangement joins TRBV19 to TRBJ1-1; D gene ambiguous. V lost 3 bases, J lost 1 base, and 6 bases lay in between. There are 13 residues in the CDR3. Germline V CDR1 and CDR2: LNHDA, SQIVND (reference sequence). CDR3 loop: CASSIGGNTEAFF. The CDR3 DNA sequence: TGTGCCAGTAGTATTGGTGGGAACACTGAAGCTTTCTTT.

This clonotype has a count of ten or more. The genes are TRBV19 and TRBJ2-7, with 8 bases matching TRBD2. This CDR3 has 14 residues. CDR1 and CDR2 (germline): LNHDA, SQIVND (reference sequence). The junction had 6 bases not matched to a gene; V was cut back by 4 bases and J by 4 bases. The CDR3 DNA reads TGTGCCAGTAGTAGGAGCGGGAGTCAATACGAGCAGTACTTC. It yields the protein CASSRSGSQYEQYF.

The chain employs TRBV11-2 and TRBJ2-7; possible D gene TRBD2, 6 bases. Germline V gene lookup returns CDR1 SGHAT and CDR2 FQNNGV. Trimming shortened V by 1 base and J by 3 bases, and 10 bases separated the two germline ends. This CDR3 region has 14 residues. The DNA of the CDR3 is TGTGCCAGCAGCTTAGGGCGGGAAAACTACGAGCAGTACTTC. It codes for CASSLGRENYEQYF.

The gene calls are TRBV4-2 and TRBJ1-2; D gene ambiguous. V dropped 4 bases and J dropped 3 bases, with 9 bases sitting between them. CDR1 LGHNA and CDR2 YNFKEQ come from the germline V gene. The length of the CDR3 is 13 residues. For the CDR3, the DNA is TGTGCCAGCAGCCCATACACGGACTATGGCTACACCTTC. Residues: CASSPYTDYGYTF.

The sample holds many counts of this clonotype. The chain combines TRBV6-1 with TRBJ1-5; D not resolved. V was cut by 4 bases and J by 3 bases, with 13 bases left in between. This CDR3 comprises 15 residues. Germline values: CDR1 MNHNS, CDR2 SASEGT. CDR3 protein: CASSATVYLNQPQHF. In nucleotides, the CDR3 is TGTGCCAGCAGTGCGACGGTTTACCTCAATCAGCCCCAGCATTTT.

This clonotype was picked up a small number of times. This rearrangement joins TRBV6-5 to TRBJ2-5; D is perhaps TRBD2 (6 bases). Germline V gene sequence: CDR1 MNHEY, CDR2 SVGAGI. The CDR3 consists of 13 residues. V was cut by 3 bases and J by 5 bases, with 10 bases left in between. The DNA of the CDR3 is TGTGCCAGCAGTTATTCACGGGAGGAGACCCAGTACTTC. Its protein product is CASSYSREETQYF.

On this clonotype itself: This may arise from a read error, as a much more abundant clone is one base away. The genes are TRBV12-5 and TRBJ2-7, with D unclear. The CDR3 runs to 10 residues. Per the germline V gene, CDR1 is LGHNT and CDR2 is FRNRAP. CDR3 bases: TGTGTCCAGGCGGTTTACGAGCAGTACTTC. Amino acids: CVQAVYEQYF.

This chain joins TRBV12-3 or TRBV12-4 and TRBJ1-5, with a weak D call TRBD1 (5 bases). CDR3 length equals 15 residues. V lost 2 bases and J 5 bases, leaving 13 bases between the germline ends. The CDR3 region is CASSLLQGLDQPQHF. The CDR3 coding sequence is TGTGCCAGCAGTTTACTCCAGGGTCTTGATCAGCCCCAGCATTTT.